This TCR beta chain stems from a study of human T cells and chemical hapten exposure. Stated time point: healthy volunteer bleed at 6 weeks. The starting material, unfractionated whole blood, was used for total RNA extraction. The CDR3 has 15 amino acids. Germline loops: CDR1 SGHNT, CDR2 YYREEE (reference sequence). With 4 bases clipped from V and 5 bases from J, the junction kept 9 bases outside the gene matches. This clonotype has a count of ten or more. Individual cDNA molecules each carried unique molecular identifiers attached by the library. From the RACE reads, TCRdb called clonotypes with MiXCR, one entry per CDR3 protein. The repertoire consists of 35,000 to 50,000 distinct CDR3 sequences, with around 3.6% occurring once and the leading ten covering 5.6%.

The chain uses TRBV5-4 and TRBJ2-7; TRBD1 aligns across 10 bases. The sequenced sample consisted of whole blood. The origin of this receptor is a human donor in good health. Some clones in this sample may be carry-over from other donors' samples. CDR3 sequence (DNA): TGTGCCAGCAGCAAGATGGGACAGGGGTTCAACGAGCAGTACTTC. Its translation: CASSKMGQGFNEQYF.